This entry features one T cell receptor (beta chain) sequence. The entry originates in a study of blood T cell repertoires in COVID-19. Study-level background: The United States, Italy and Spain supplied acute and convalescent COVID-19 samples. T cells, B-cell-depleted T cells, or PBMCs supplied cDNA or gDNA.

In the source study's methods: Researchers report that nucleated cell counts were estimated from reference gene primer amplification. Sequencing used immunoSEQ multiplex PCR; TCRdb keeps in-frame clones, though not all of them. V and J calls and clone size are copied from that table; D and trimming were computed from the DNA. Of about 46,000 clones listed, roughly 88% are singletons. Germline V gene data show CDR1 as MNHEY and CDR2 as SMNVEV (reference sequence). Germline trimming cut 7 bases from V and 3 bases from J; bases unmatched to any gene: 9. The CDR3 totals 14 residues. The source material was peripheral blood. This clonotype was sampled from a human donor in a cohort sampled during active COVID-19. The donor label of this sample is uncertain. The J gene is TRBJ2-7, the V gene TRBV27; TRBD1 aligns across 7 bases. CDR3 protein: CASMLDRANYEQYF. CDR3 sequence (DNA): TGTGCCAGCATGCTCGACAGGGCAAACTACGAGCAGTACTTC.